Detailed here is one T cell receptor (beta chain). Germline-derived CDR1 and CDR2 are SGHRS and YFSETQ. V lost 4 bases, J lost 5 bases, and 9 bases stayed unmatched. The CDR3 contains 15 residues. The data originate from a study of blood T cell repertoires in COVID-19. Whole-study context: Collection of acute and convalescent COVID-19 samples took place in the United States, Italy and Spain. Sources were T cells, B-cell-depleted T cells, or PBMCs; the material itself was cDNA or gDNA.

Profiled with immunoSEQ multiplex PCR; TCRdb holds only in-frame clones, not every one. The sample contains fewer than 75,000 clones, more than 75% of which appear only once. The clonotype comes from a man between 60 and 70 years old with active or convalescent COVID-19. The specimen was peripheral blood. This chain links TRBV5-1 with TRBJ2-7; 10 bases map to TRBD1. The CDR3 is CASSPRWDRGHEQYF. The CDR3 region has the DNA TGCGCCAGCAGCCCTAGATGGGACAGGGGCCACGAGCAGTACTTC.